This T cell receptor beta chain was obtained from a study of T-cell reconstitution after alpha-beta-depleted transplantation in children. TCRbeta library preparation incorporated unique molecular identifiers. TCRdb itself ran the PCR reads through MiXCR, one entry per CDR3 protein. The table has about 360,000 distinct CDR3 sequences, about an eighth seen once; the top ten hold 4.3%. V gave up 7 bases and J gave up 4 bases; unmatched junction bases: 5. This CDR3 is built from 15 residues. Germline CDR1 is SGHRS and CDR2 is YFSETQ. The gene calls are TRBV5-1 and TRBJ2-2; 12 bases line up with TRBD2. Sequences were derived from PBMCs, sampled from the stem cell graft. The receptor was isolated from a human donor who donated a stem cell graft to a child with Fanconi anemia. CDR3 nucleotides: TGCGCCAGCTGGGAACTAGCGGGAGGCACCGGGGAGCTGTTTTTT. Its protein product is CASWELAGGTGELFF.